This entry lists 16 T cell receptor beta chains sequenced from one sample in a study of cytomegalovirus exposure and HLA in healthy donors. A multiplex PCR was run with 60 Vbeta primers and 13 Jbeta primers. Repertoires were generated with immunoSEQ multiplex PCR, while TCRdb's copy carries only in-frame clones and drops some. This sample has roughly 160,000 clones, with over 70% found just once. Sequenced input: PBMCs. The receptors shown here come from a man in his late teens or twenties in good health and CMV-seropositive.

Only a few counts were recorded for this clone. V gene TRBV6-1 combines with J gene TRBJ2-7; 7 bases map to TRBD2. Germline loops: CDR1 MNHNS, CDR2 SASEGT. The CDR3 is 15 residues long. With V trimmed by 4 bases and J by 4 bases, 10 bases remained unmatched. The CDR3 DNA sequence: TGTGCCAGCAGTGTTCATGAAGCGGGGCCATACGAGCAGTACTTC. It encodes CASSVHEAGPYEQYF.

The CDR3 bases are TGCGCCAGCAGGTCACAGGACGTATTCACCGGGGAGCTGTTTTTT. This translates into CASRSQDVFTGELFF. The rearrangement uses TRBV5-1 and TRBJ2-2; TRBD1 might be the D (5 bases). CDR1 is SGHRS, CDR2 YFSETQ, per germline. The CDR3 totals 15 residues. Deletions cut 5 bases from V and 4 bases from J, with 15 bases between.

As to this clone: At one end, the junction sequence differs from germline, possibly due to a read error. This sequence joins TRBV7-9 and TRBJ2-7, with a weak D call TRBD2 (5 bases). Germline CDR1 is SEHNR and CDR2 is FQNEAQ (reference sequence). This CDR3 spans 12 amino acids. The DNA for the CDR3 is TGTTCCAGCAGCCCCCGGGACTACGAGCAGTACTTC. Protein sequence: CSSSPRDYEQYF. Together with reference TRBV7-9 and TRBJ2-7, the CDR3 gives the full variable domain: DTGVSQNPRHKITKRGQNVTFRCDPISEHNRLYWYRQTLGQGPEFLTYFQNEAQLEKSRLLSDRFSAERPKGSFSTLEIQRTEQGDSAMYLCSSSPRDYEQYFGPGTRLTVT.

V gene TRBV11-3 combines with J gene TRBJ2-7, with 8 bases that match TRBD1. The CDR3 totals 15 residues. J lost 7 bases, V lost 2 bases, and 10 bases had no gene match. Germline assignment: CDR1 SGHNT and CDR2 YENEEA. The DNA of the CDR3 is TGTGCCAGCAGCTTACATAACCAGGGGGCAGAAGAGCAGTACTTC. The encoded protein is CASSLHNQGAEEQYF.

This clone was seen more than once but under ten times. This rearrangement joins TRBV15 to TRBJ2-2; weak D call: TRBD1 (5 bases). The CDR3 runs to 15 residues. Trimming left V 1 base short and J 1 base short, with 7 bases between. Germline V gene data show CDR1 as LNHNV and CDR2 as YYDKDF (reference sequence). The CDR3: CATSRARGNTGELFF. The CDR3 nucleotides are TGTGCCACCAGCAGAGCTAGGGGGAACACCGGGGAGCTGTTTTTT. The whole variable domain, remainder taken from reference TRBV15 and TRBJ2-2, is DAMVIQNPRYQVTQFGKPVTLSCSQTLNHNVMYWYQQKSSQAPKLLFHYYDKDFNNEADTPDNFQSRRPNTSFCFLDIRSPGLGDTAMYLCATSRARGNTGELFFGEGSRLTVL.

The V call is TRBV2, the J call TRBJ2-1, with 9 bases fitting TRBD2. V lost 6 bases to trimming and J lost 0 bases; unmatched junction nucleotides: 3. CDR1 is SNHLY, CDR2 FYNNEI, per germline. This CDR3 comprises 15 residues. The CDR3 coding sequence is TGTGCCAGCAGGGTTAGCGGGGGCTCCTACAATGAGCAGTTCTTC. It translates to CASRVSGGSYNEQFF.

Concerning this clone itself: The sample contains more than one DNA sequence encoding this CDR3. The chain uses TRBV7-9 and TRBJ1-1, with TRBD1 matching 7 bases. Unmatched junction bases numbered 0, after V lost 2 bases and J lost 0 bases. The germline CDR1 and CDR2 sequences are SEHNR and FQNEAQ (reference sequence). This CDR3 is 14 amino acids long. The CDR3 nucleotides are TGTGCCAGCAGCTTAACAGGGGTGAACACTGAAGCTTTCTTT. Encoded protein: CASSLTGVNTEAFF.

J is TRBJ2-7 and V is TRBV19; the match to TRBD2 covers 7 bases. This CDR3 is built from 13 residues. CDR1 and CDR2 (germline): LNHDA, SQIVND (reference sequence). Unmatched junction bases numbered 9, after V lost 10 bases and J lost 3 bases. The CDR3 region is CATSLGGGYEQYF. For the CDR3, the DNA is TGTGCCACAAGCCTGGGGGGGGGCTACGAGCAGTACTTC.

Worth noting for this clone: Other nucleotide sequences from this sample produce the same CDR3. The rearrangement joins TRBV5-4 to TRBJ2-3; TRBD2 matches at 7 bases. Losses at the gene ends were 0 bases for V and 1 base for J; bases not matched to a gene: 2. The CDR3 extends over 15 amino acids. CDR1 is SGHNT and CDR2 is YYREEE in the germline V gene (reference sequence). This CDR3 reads CASSLGGGGTDTQYF. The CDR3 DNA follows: TGTGCCAGCAGCTTGGGTGGGGGGGGCACAGATACGCAGTATTTT.

The CDR3 protein is CASSPGLGSEQYF. The CDR3 DNA reads as TGCGCCAGCAGCCCCGGACTAGGCAGCGAGCAGTACTTC. The V gene is TRBV5-1, the J gene TRBJ2-7; TRBD2 aligns across 7 bases. Germline CDR1 and CDR2: SGHRS and YFSETQ. This CDR3 comprises 13 residues. Germline trimming cut 4 bases from V and 6 bases from J; bases unmatched to any gene: 7.

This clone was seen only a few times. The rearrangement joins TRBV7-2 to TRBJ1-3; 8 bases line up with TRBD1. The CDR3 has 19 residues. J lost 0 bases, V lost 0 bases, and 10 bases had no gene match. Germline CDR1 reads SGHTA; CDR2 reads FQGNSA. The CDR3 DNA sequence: TGTGCCAGCAGCTTAGCCCCTGACAGGGGATTGAGCTCTGGAAACACCATATATTTT. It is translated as CASSLAPDRGLSSGNTIYF.

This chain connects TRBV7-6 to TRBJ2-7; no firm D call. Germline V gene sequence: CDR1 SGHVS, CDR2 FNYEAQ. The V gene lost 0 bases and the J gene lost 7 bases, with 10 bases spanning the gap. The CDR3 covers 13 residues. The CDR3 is CASSLAQTREQYF. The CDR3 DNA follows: TGTGCCAGCAGCTTAGCGCAGACGAGGGAGCAGTACTTC.

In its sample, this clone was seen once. Here the CDR3 DNA reads TGTGCCAGCAGCCCCACAGGGATTTATTCACCCCTCCACTTT. This translates into CASSPTGIYSPLHF. The chain is built from TRBV2 and TRBJ1-6; TRBD1 is a possible D gene (6 bases). CDR3 size: 14 residues. V was clipped by 6 bases and J by 8 bases, with 14 bases between them. CDR1 SNHLY and CDR2 FYNNEI come from the germline V gene.

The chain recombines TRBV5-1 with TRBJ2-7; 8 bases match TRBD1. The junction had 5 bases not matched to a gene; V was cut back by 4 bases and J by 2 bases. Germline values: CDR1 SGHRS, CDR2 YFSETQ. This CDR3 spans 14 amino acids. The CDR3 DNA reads TGCGCCAGCAGCCAAGGACAGGGCGCCTACGAGCAGTACTTC. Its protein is CASSQGQGAYEQYF.

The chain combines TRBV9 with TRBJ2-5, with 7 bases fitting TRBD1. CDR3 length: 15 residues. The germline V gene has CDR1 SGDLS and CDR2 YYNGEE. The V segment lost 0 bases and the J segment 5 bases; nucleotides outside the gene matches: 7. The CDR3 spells CASSVVEGAGETQYF. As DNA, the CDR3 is TGTGCCAGCAGCGTAGTAGAGGGGGCAGGGGAGACCCAGTACTTC.

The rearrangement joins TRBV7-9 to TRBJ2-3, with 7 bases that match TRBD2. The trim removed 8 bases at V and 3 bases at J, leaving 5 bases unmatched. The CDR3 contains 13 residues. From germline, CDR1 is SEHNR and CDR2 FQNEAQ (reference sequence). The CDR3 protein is CASRREGTDTQYF. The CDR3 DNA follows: TGTGCCAGCCGAAGGGAGGGGACAGATACGCAGTATTTT.